Listed below are T cell receptor beta chains from one sample, sequenced in a study of early T cells in non-severe SARS-CoV-2 infection. TCRdb itself ran the 5' RACE reads through MiXCR, one entry per CDR3 protein. Here the sample spans tens of thousands of distinct CDR3 sequences, about 12% being singletons. Sequencing was carried out using whole blood. The receptors come from an adult who was a healthcare worker with PCR-confirmed SARS-CoV-2 infection or an uninfected control (not recorded which). CDR3s include the opening cysteine and the closing phenylalanine or tryptophan. Each record gives: D gene, V gene, J gene, clone size, CDR3 protein, CDR3 DNA. A D gene is named only where the DNA matches it firmly. Clone size is stated in some rows and not others, as once, few, many or a class when expanded.

d_call: TRBD1
v_call: TRBV5-1
j_call: TRBJ2-7
clone_size: many
cdr3_aa: CASSETGERYEQYF
cdr3_nt: TGCGCCAGCAGCGAGACAGGGGAGCGCTACGAGCAGTACTTC

d_call: TRBD2
v_call: TRBV3-1
j_call: TRBJ2-2
clone_size: few
cdr3_aa: CASSQPSGVTGELFF
cdr3_nt: TGTGCCAGCAGCCAGCCTAGCGGGGTTACCGGGGAGCTGTTTTTT

d_call: .
v_call: TRBV2
j_call: TRBJ1-5
clone_size: few
cdr3_aa: CASSDQRDQPQHF
cdr3_nt: TGTGCCAGCAGTGACCAGAGGGATCAGCCCCAGCATTTT

d_call: .
v_call: TRBV20-1
j_call: TRBJ2-5
clone_size: few
cdr3_aa: CSAEGVSETQYF
cdr3_nt: TGCAGTGCTGAAGGGGTTTCAGAGACCCAGTACTTC

d_call: TRBD2
v_call: TRBV12-3/TRBV12-4
j_call: TRBJ2-1
clone_size: few
cdr3_aa: CASSLPSGRASPYNEQFF
cdr3_nt: TGTGCCAGCAGTTTGCCTAGCGGGAGGGCTTCGCCCTACAATGAGCAGTTCTTC

d_call: .
v_call: TRBV7-3
j_call: TRBJ2-2
clone_size: many
cdr3_aa: CASSLSGQPGTGELFF
cdr3_nt: TGTGCCAGCAGCTTAAGCGGGCAGCCAGGCACCGGGGAGCTGTTTTTT

d_call: TRBD1
v_call: TRBV5-1
j_call: TRBJ2-3
clone_size: many
cdr3_aa: CASSGGTGRDTQYF
cdr3_nt: TGCGCCAGCAGCGGAGGGACAGGGAGAGATACGCAGTATTTT

d_call: .
v_call: TRBV3-1
j_call: TRBJ2-1
clone_size: few
cdr3_aa: CASSQEDNEQFF
cdr3_nt: TGTGCCAGCAGCCAAGAGGACAATGAGCAGTTCTTC

d_call: TRBD2
v_call: TRBV9
j_call: TRBJ2-3
clone_size: once
cdr3_aa: CASSVGLAGPLDTQYF
cdr3_nt: TGTGCCAGCAGCGTCGGACTAGCGGGGCCGTTGGATACGCAGTATTTT

d_call: .
v_call: TRBV15
j_call: TRBJ1-5
clone_size: many
cdr3_aa: CATSRDLAGNQPQHF
cdr3_nt: TGTGCCACCAGCAGAGATCTGGCAGGGAATCAGCCCCAGCATTTT

d_call: .
v_call: TRBV20-1
j_call: TRBJ2-7
clone_size: few
cdr3_aa: CSARDRRNPSYEQYF
cdr3_nt: TGCAGTGCTAGAGACCGCCGGAATCCGTCCTACGAGCAGTACTTC

d_call: .
v_call: TRBV2
j_call: TRBJ1-1
clone_size: few
cdr3_aa: CASRSRFLTEAFF
cdr3_nt: TGTGCGTCCCGGAGCCGCTTCCTCACTGAAGCTTTCTTT

d_call: .
v_call: TRBV19
j_call: TRBJ1-1
clone_size: .
cdr3_aa: CASSFPPSEAFF
cdr3_nt: TGTGCCAGTAGTTTCCCTCCAAGTGAAGCTTTCTTT

d_call: .
v_call: TRBV20-1
j_call: TRBJ1-5
clone_size: many
cdr3_aa: CSARDSNQPQHF
cdr3_nt: TGCAGTGCTAGAGATAGCAATCAGCCCCAGCATTTT

d_call: TRBD1
v_call: TRBV2
j_call: TRBJ1-5
clone_size: many
cdr3_aa: CASSEAGGEGNQPQHF
cdr3_nt: TGTGCCAGCAGTGAAGCAGGGGGCGAAGGCAATCAGCCCCAGCATTTT

d_call: .
v_call: TRBV19
j_call: TRBJ1-2
clone_size: few
cdr3_aa: CATEAVSNYGYTF
cdr3_nt: TGTGCCACCGAAGCGGTGTCGAACTATGGCTACACCTTC